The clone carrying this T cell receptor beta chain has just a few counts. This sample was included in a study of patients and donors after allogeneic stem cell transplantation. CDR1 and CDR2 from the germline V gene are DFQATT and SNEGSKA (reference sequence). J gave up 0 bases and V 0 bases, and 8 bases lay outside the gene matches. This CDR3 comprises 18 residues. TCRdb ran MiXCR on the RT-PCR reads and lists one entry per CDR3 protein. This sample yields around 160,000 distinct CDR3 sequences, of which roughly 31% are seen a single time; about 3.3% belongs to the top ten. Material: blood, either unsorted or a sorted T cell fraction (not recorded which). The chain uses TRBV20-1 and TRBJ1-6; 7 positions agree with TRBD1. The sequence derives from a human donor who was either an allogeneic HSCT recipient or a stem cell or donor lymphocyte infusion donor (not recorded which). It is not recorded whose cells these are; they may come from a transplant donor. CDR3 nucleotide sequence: TGCAGTGCTAGAGATGGGGACAGTCCGGACTCCTATAATTCACCCCTCCACTTT. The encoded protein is CSARDGDSPDSYNSPLHF.